The 19 T cell receptor beta chains reported below all come from one sample, sequenced in a study of tissue T cells after allogeneic stem cell transplantation. Clones were sequenced by immunoSEQ multiplex PCR, and TCRdb holds only the in-frame ones, with some missing. The sample includes approximately 4,200 clones, under 50% seen only once; the top ten take about a sixth. Time point denoted: mouse harvest day 14 after allogeneic transplant. The graft held 10^6 splenic CD5+ T cells and 10^7 T-cell-depleted bone marrow cells. Material: gut tissue. Source of these receptors: a female BALB/c mouse given C57BL/6 T cells with graft-versus-host disease after an allogeneic hematopoietic cell transplant.

With respect to this clone: Gene names and germline refer to mouse. The CDR3 end falls 1 residue outside the read, so it is completed with the germline J gene. The V and J genes are TRBV1 and TRBJ1-4; perhaps TRBD1 as D (6 bases). Germline CDR1 NSQYPW, CDR2 LRSPGD (reference sequence). The CDR3 runs 14 residues. V was clipped by 3 bases and J by 6 bases, with 11 bases between them. The CDR3: CTCSAGARDERLFF. The part of the CDR3 DNA that was read is TGCACCTGCAGTGCGGGGGCGCGAGACGAAAGATTATTT.

This clone was found a few times. Gene names and germline refer to mouse. The read comes to an end 1 residue before the CDR3 does, leaving the germline J gene to fill in the end. V usage is TRBV29 and J usage is TRBJ1-4, with D perhaps matching TRBD1 (5 bases). Germline V gives CDR1 MSHET, CDR2 SYDVDS. The CDR3 has 14 residues. V was trimmed by 5 bases and J by 0 bases, leaving 7 bases between them. The CDR3 sequence is CASSGGISNERLFF. CDR3 bases read: TGTGCTAGCAGTGGGGGAATTTCCAACGAAAGATTATTT.

For this clone: Each gene name is a mouse one. Read coverage stops 1 residue before the CDR3 terminus; the germline J gene supplies the remainder. The chain has TRBV26 and TRBJ2-4; the D is unclear. This CDR3 is 13 amino acids long. The germline V gene has CDR1 KGHPV and CDR2 FQNQEV (reference sequence). The V end was cut by 4 bases, the J end by 1 base, with 6 bases between. CDR3 sequence reads: CASSRAGQNTLYF. The CDR3 bases that were read are TGTGCCAGCAGTCGGGCGGGTCAAAACACCTTGTAC.

Of note for this clone: Gene labels here are mouse ones. The read gets to within 1 residue of the CDR3 end, and the germline J gene fills in the rest. The chain uses TRBV13-3 and TRBJ2-5; D is possibly TRBD2 (6 bases). The CDR3 has 16 amino acids. CDR1 is NNHDY and CDR2 is SYVADS in the germline V gene. V dropped 2 bases and J dropped 4 bases, with 17 bases sitting between them. CDR3 in amino acids: CASSESGEKREDTQYF. CDR3 DNA (partial): TGTGCCAGCAGTGAATCTGGGGAAAAGAGGGAAGACACCCAGTAC.

In its sample, this clone was seen once. Genes and germline come from the mouse. The CDR3 is cut off 1 residue early in the read; its end comes from the germline J gene. J is TRBJ1-4 and V is TRBV17; TRBD1 matches at 8 bases. CDR1 is MNHDT and CDR2 is YYDKIL in the germline V gene. J lost 3 bases, V lost 5 bases, and 5 bases had no gene match. The CDR3 sequence is 15 residues long. The CDR3: CASSARGRANERLFF. CDR3 DNA, as far as it was read: TGTGCTAGCAGTGCCAGGGGGCGGGCCAACGAAAGATTATTT.

Details on this clone: The gene symbols are mouse symbols. The CDR3 end is not reached by the read, which stops 1 residue before it; the germline J gene fills it in. The gene calls are TRBV3 and TRBJ2-1; D unclear. With 4 bases removed from V and 7 bases from J, the gap between germline ends came to 8 bases. This CDR3 region has 12 residues. Germline CDR1 SNHLY, CDR2 FYNGKV (reference sequence). The CDR3 DNA, read in part, is TGTGCCAGCAGCTCCTCGGAGGCTGAGCAGTTC. Its translation: CASSSSEAEQF. In full, the CDR3 is CASSSSEAEQFF.

With respect to this clone: Gene names are the mouse ones. The observed sequence ends 1 residue before the CDR3 terminus, with the missing tail filled in from the germline J gene. The V and J genes are TRBV5 and TRBJ1-3; 7 bases fit TRBD1. V gave up 4 bases and J gave up 1 base; unmatched junction bases: 1. The CDR3 loop spans 14 amino acids. Germline lookup yields CDR1 LGHNA and CDR2 YNLKQL (reference sequence). The CDR3: CASSPQGSGNTLYF. CDR3 DNA, as far as it was read: TGTGCCAGCAGCCCACAGGGGTCTGGAAATACGCTCTAT.

Notes on this clone: The gene symbols are mouse symbols. The CDR3 is cut off 1 residue early in the read; its end comes from the germline J gene. The J gene is TRBJ2-5, the V gene TRBV19; TRBD2 matches at 10 bases. The CDR3 has 15 residues. Losses at the gene ends were 5 bases for V and 2 bases for J; bases not matched to a gene: 5. Germline V CDR1 and CDR2: FNHDT, SITEND (reference sequence). The CDR3 here is CASSQTGGIQDTQYF. The CDR3 bases that were read are TGTGCCAGCAGCCAGACTGGGGGGATCCAAGACACCCAGTAC.

As for this clone: These gene names are mouse names. The observed sequence ends 1 residue before the CDR3 terminus, with the missing tail filled in from the germline J gene. The chain links TRBV26 to TRBJ1-3; weak D call: TRBD1 (5 bases). The CDR3 sequence is 15 residues long. Germline loops: CDR1 KGHPV, CDR2 FQNQEV (reference sequence). The V and J ends lost 2 bases and 0 bases respectively, with 8 bases between them. CDR3 residues: CASSLLGGSGNTLYF. The sequenced CDR3 bases are TGTGCCAGCAGTCTGCTGGGGGGTTCTGGAAATACGCTCTAT. Using reference TRBV26 and TRBJ1-3 for the parts outside the CDR3, the full variable domain is NSKVIQTPRYLVKGQGQKAKMRCIPEKGHPVVFWYQQNKNNEFKFLINFQNQEVLQQIDMTEKRFSAECPSNSPCSLEIQSSEAGDSALYLCASSLLGGSGNTLYFGEGSRLIVV.

With respect to this clone: Gene names and germline match the mouse. The CDR3 is cut off 1 residue early in the read; its end comes from the germline J gene. The chain links TRBV26 to TRBJ1-6; unclear D gene. Being an ORF, TRBJ1-6 has a function that is uncertain. This CDR3 contains 13 residues. Germline V CDR1 and CDR2: KGHPV, FQNQEV (reference sequence). With 6 bases removed from V and 4 bases from J, the gap between germline ends came to 7 bases. The CDR3 loop reads CASSQEYNSPLYF. CDR3 DNA, as far as it was read: TGTGCCAGCAGCCAGGAGTATAATTCGCCCCTCTAC.

This clone was counted a few times. The listed genes are named as in mouse. The CDR3 end is not reached by the read, which stops 1 residue before it; the germline J gene fills it in. This rearrangement joins TRBV14 to TRBJ2-3; D not certain. Trimming left V 0 bases short and J 2 bases short, with 1 base between. The length of the CDR3 is 12 residues. Germline CDR1 is SGHDT and CDR2 is FRDEAV. The DNA read from the CDR3 is TGTGCCAGCAGTTTCTTTGCAGAAACGCTGTAT. Translation: CASSFFAETLY. The CDR3 as a whole reads CASSFFAETLYF.

The sample holds a few counts of this clone. The germline and genes are mouse ones. The read gets to within 1 residue of the CDR3 end, and the germline J gene fills in the rest. J is TRBJ2-1 and V is TRBV2; D is ambiguous. Germline loops: CDR1 LGHNA, CDR2 YSYQKL. The CDR3 is 16 amino acids. Trimming took 0 bases from V and 0 from J, leaving 9 bases between them. The CDR3 sequence: CASSQDRVGNYAEQFF. CDR3 DNA, as far as it was read: TGTGCCAGCAGCCAAGATCGGGTGGGTAACTATGCTGAGCAGTTC.

About this clone: Mouse names are used for the genes. The read terminates 1 residue before the CDR3 end, so the remaining end is supplied by the germline J gene. This chain links TRBV5 with TRBJ2-2; no reliable D call. This CDR3 is 12 amino acids long. V gave up 4 bases and J gave up 7 bases, with 7 bases separating them. Germline V gives CDR1 LGHNA, CDR2 YNLKQL (reference sequence). Incomplete CDR3 DNA: TGTGCCAGCAGCCCCCGCATCGGGCAGCTCTAC. It translates to CASSPRIGQLY. The CDR3 in its entirety is CASSPRIGQLYF.

Note on this clone: Gene names refer to mouse genes. The missing CDR3 end, 1 residue past where the read stops, is filled in from the germline J gene. This sequence joins TRBV14 and TRBJ2-5, with 9 bases identical to TRBD1. Losses at the gene ends were 1 base for V and 6 bases for J; bases not matched to a gene: 3. CDR3 length: 14 amino acids. Germline CDR1 is SGHDT and CDR2 is FRDEAV. The DNA read from the CDR3 is TGTGCCAGCAGTTTCACAGGGGGCAGGGACACCCAGTAC. This codes for CASSFTGGRDTQY. The whole CDR3 sequence reads CASSFTGGRDTQYF. Looking up the rest from reference TRBV14 and TRBJ2-5 gives the full variable domain: EAGVTQSPRYAVLQEGQAVSFWCDPISGHDTLYWYQQPRDQGPQLLVYFRDEAVIDNSQLPSDRFSAVRPKGTNSTLKIQSAKQGDTATYLCASSFTGGRDTQYFGPGTRLLVL.

A word on this clone: Gene names are the mouse ones. The read finishes 1 residue shy of the CDR3 end, and the germline J gene is used to complete it. The chain has TRBV19 and TRBJ2-5; a possible D gene is TRBD1 (6 bases). V shed 1 base and J shed 2 bases, with 11 bases lying between them. The length of the CDR3 is 15 residues. Germline values: CDR1 FNHDT, CDR2 SITEND (reference sequence). The CDR3 is CASSIHRVAQDTQYF. CDR3 bases read: TGTGCCAGCAGTATACACAGGGTGGCCCAAGACACCCAGTAC.

Of note for this clone: Genes and germline come from the mouse. The observed sequence ends 1 residue before the CDR3 terminus, with the missing tail filled in from the germline J gene. This chain connects TRBV1 to TRBJ2-1, with 8 positions matching TRBD2. CDR3 length equals 14 residues. CDR1 NSQYPW and CDR2 LRSPGD come from the germline V gene (reference sequence). Trimming removed 3 bases from V and 4 bases from J; junction bases left unmatched: 2. The covered CDR3 bases are TGCACCTGCAGTGCGCTGGGGGGTTATGCTGAGCAGTTC. Protein product: CTCSALGGYAEQF. In full, the CDR3 reads CTCSALGGYAEQFF.

This clone was counted a few times. The genes and germline here are from mouse. The read terminates 1 residue ahead of where the CDR3 ends, so the germline J gene completes it. The rearrangement links TRBV13-1 to TRBJ1-4; a weak D match, TRBD1 (6 bases). The CDR3 runs 15 residues. V lost 5 bases and J lost 0, with 11 bases in between. CDR1 is NSHNY and CDR2 is SYGAGN in the germline V gene. The CDR3: CASRQGEISNERLFF. The sequenced part of the CDR3 DNA is TGTGCCAGCAGACAGGGAGAGATTTCCAACGAAAGATTATTT. The whole variable domain, filled in from reference TRBV13-1 and TRBJ1-4, reads EAAVTQSPRNKVTVTGGNVTLSCRQTNSHNYMYWYRQDTGHGLRLIHYSYGAGNLRIGDVPDGYKATRTTQEDFFLLLELASPSQTSLYFCASRQGEISNERLFFGHGTKLSVL.

Worth noting for this clone: Gene and germline names: mouse. Coverage ceases 1 residue before the CDR3 finishes, and the germline J gene fills in the end. V is TRBV12-2 and J is TRBJ1-5; D unresolved. Germline CDR1 is SGHLS and CDR2 is HYDKME. There are 14 residues in the CDR3. Trimming left V 2 bases short and J 1 base short, with 8 bases between. This CDR3 reads CASSRRENNQAPLF. The sequenced CDR3 bases are TGTGCCAGCTCTCGCCGGGAAAACAACCAGGCTCCGCTT.

In its sample, this clone was seen a few times. Genes and germline are mouse. The CDR3 end lies 1 residue beyond the end of the read and is filled in from the germline J gene. The chain is built from TRBV26 and TRBJ1-1; D is unresolved. The CDR3 covers 13 residues. V gave up 6 bases and J gave up 1 base, with 9 bases separating them. The germline V gene has CDR1 KGHPV and CDR2 FQNQEV (reference sequence). CDR3 residues: CASSPGGNTEVFF. CDR3 DNA, as far as it was read: TGTGCCAGCAGCCCGGGAGGAAACACAGAAGTCTTC.